This T cell receptor beta chain was documented in a study of blood T cells in healthy people across ages. Study conclusions and caveats: Per-million-T-cell TCR beta diversity fell roughly linearly with age.

About this clonotype: The antigen is unknown.

All donors came from Russia, were Caucasian and healthy, and spanned ages about 6 to 90. Germline-derived CDR1 and CDR2 are LGHDT and YNNKEL (reference sequence). This CDR3 spans 16 amino acids. The germline V and J ends were trimmed by 1 base and 1 base, with 13 bases remaining between them. Then a second PCR, running roughly 7 to 11 cycles, was carried out with a sample-barcoded 5' primer and a J-beta primer mix. TCRdb reanalysed the 5' RACE reads using MiXCR and keeps one entry per CDR3 protein. The table has around 500,000 distinct CDR3 sequences, about 25% seen once. In addition, the sample was reused for a study of T cells of mothers and their children.

The rearrangement links TRBV3-1 to TRBJ1-1; tentatively, D is TRBD1 (6 bases). This TCR derives from a boy aged 2-9 years in good health. The sequenced sample was blood. For the CDR3, the DNA is TGTGCCAGCAGCCAAGGGGTGGGACAAGCGAACACTGAAGCTTTCTTT. This encodes CASSQGVGQANTEAFF.